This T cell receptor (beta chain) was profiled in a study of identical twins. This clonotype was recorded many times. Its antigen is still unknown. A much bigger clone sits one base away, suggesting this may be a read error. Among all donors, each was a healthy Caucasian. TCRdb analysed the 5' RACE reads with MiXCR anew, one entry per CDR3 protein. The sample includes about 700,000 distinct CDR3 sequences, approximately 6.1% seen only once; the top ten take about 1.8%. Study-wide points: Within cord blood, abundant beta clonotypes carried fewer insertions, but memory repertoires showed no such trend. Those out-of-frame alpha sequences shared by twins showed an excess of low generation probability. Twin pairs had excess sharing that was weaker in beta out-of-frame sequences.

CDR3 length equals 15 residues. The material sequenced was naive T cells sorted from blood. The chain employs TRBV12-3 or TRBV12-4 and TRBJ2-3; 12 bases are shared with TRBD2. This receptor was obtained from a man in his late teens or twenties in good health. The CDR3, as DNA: TGTGCCAGCAGTTTGACTAGCGGGAGCAAAGATACGCAGTATTTT. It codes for CASSLTSGSKDTQYF.